A selection of T cell receptor beta chains follows, all from one sample in a study of blood T cell repertoires in COVID-19. Using immunoSEQ multiplex PCR, the repertoire was profiled, and TCRdb retains in-frame clones only, with some absent. The repertoire consists of 120,000 to 150,000 clones, with around 88% occurring once and the leading ten covering over 1.5%. The material sequenced was peripheral blood. The receptor source for this set is a woman aged 55-70 years with acute or convalescent COVID-19. Each CDR3 is given with its conserved first and last residue. Each record gives: V gene, D gene, J gene, clone size, CDR3 DNA, CDR3 protein. The D gene is left open where the match is weak. Part of the rows lack a size; the others show once, few, many or a class for expanded clones.

TRBV9	-	TRBJ2-5	-	TGTGCCAGCAGCGTAGGGGGCTTGAGCTCCCAAGAGACCCAGTACTTC	CASSVGGLSSQETQYF
TRBV12-3/TRBV12-4	-	TRBJ1-1	-	TGTGCCAGCAGTTTCGGGAGGGTGACAGCTTTCTTT	CASSFGRVTAFF
TRBV7-7	-	TRBJ2-2	-	TGTGCTAGCAGCCCTCGGACAGGAGGGGTGAACACCGGGGAGCTGTTTTTT	CASSPRTGGVNTGELFF
TRBV19	TRBD1	TRBJ2-7	-	TGTGCCAGTAGTAATGTCGGGACAGGGGACTACGAGCAGTACTTC	CASSNVGTGDYEQYF
TRBV29-1	-	TRBJ1-3	-	TGCAGCGCGCAACGGGGCTCTGGAAACACCATATATTTT	CSAQRGSGNTIYF
TRBV5-8	TRBD1	TRBJ1-2	few	TGTGCCAGCAGCCGGACAGGGGAGAACTATGGCTACACCTTC	CASSRTGENYGYTF
TRBV28	TRBD1	TRBJ1-6	-	TGTGCCAGCAACCCGACCGACAGGGTGGGTTCACCCCTCCACTTT	CASNPTDRVGSPLHF
TRBV5-4	TRBD1	TRBJ1-2	once	TGTGCCAGCAGCTTTTCAGGGGGTAACTATGGCTACACCTTC	CASSFSGGNYGYTF
TRBV7-9	-	TRBJ2-4	-	TGTGCCAGCAGCTCGCAGGGGCTAGCCAAAAACATTCAGTACTTC	CASSSQGLAKNIQYF
TRBV6-5	TRBD1	TRBJ1-1	-	TGTGCCAGCAGACTGACAGGGGGCAACACTGAAGCTTTCTTT	CASRLTGGNTEAFF
TRBV28	-	TRBJ1-5	-	TGTGCCAGCAGTTTTGGCGGTCAAGATGGGAATCAGCCCCAGCATTTT	CASSFGGQDGNQPQHF
TRBV9	TRBD1	TRBJ1-2	-	TGTGCCAGCAGCGTAGGTCCGACAGGGGATAACTATGGCTACACCTTC	CASSVGPTGDNYGYTF
TRBV11-2	-	TRBJ2-3	-	TGTGCCAGCAGCTTATCCACTAGCACAGATACGCAGTATTTT	CASSLSTSTDTQYF
TRBV3-1/TRBV3-2	TRBD1	TRBJ1-1	-	TGTGCCAGCAGCCAAGGGGGATCTGGGACAGGGGGCACTGAAGCTTTCTTT	CASSQGGSGTGGTEAFF
TRBV5-6	-	TRBJ2-2	once	TGTGCCAGCAGCTTCCGGGACTTAGCAGACACCGGGGAGCTGTTTTTT	CASSFRDLADTGELFF
TRBV7-9	-	TRBJ1-2	-	TGTGCCACGCAGGACACTGACTATGGCTACACCTTC	CATQDTDYGYTF
TRBV10-3	TRBD2	TRBJ2-7	-	TGTGCCATCAGTGAGTACCCCTTTAGCGGGGGGCCCTACGAGCAGTACTTC	CAISEYPFSGGPYEQYF
TRBV6-5	-	TRBJ1-1	-	TGTGCCAGCAGCCTTACGTACGACAGGAACACTGAAGCTTTCTTT	CASSLTYDRNTEAFF
TRBV7-8	-	TRBJ2-2	-	TGTGCCAGCAGCTTAACCAGGAACACCGGGGAGCTGTTTTTT	CASSLTRNTGELFF
TRBV12-3/TRBV12-4	-	TRBJ1-1	-	TGTGCCGGAGGATTAGCTTTCTTT	CAGGLAFF
TRBV7-3	-	TRBJ2-5	-	TGTGCCAGCAGCCCAGGGATTGGAGAGACCCAGTACTTC	CASSPGIGETQYF
TRBV5-1	TRBD2	TRBJ2-1	-	TGCGCCAGCAGCCGGGTGGCACTAGCGGGGAACAATGAGCAGTTCTTC	CASSRVALAGNNEQFF
TRBV5-1	-	TRBJ1-1	-	TGCGCCAGCAGCATACAGGGACCCAATTTTGAAGCTTTCTTT	CASSIQGPNFEAFF
TRBV6-2/TRBV6-3	TRBD1	TRBJ2-3	-	TGTGCCAGCAGTTTAGCAGGGGGCTGGGATACGCAGTATTTT	CASSLAGGWDTQYF
TRBV19	-	TRBJ1-5	-	TGTGCCAGTAGTATGGTCGACTGGAATAGCAATCAGCCCCAGCATTTT	CASSMVDWNSNQPQHF
TRBV5-4	TRBD2	TRBJ2-5	-	TGTGCCAGCAGCGGGACTAGCGGGGGGGCCTGGGAGACCCAGTACTTC	CASSGTSGGAWETQYF
TRBV2	TRBD1	TRBJ2-7	-	TGTGCCAGCAGTGCGGTTGGGGGACAGGCATCCTACGAGCAGTACTTC	CASSAVGGQASYEQYF
TRBV28	-	TRBJ1-2	-	TGTGCCATCGTTGACAGAATTAACTATGGCTACACCTTC	CAIVDRINYGYTF
TRBV7-9	TRBD1	TRBJ2-7	-	TGTGCCAGCAGCTCCACAGGGGACCCCTACGAGCAGTACTTC	CASSSTGDPYEQYF
TRBV2	-	TRBJ2-5	-	TGTGCCAGCAGAGCAAGGGGTTTCCAAGAGACCCAGTACTTC	CASRARGFQETQYF
TRBV5-1	-	TRBJ1-2	once	TGCGCCAGCAGATACGGGGAGAATGGCTACACCTTC	CASRYGENGYTF
TRBV19	-	TRBJ2-7	-	TGTGCCAGTAGTGCCCGGGAGTCAGTCTACGAGCAGTACTTC	CASSARESVYEQYF
TRBV7-9	TRBD2	TRBJ2-3	few	TGTGCCAGCAGCTCAACGGGACTAGCGGGGGGCTACACAGATACGCAGTATTTT	CASSSTGLAGGYTDTQYF
TRBV19	TRBD1	TRBJ1-2	once	TGTGCCAGTAGTATTGAGGAGGGGGCAAGAGGCTACACCTTC	CASSIEEGARGYTF
TRBV27	TRBD2	TRBJ2-3	-	TGTGCCAGCAGTCCCCCGGGACTAGCGGTTGTTGTCACGCAGTATTTT	CASSPPGLAVVVTQYF
TRBV18	-	TRBJ2-7	-	TGTGCCAGCTCACAAACTAGTGAGGGTGGCGAGCAGTACTTC	CASSQTSEGGEQYF
TRBV6-6	-	TRBJ1-2	-	TGTGCCAGCAGTTGGAGGGAGGGTGTGGGTGATGGCTACACCTTC	CASSWREGVGDGYTF
TRBV5-1	TRBD1	TRBJ1-3	-	TGCGCCAGCAGCGAGACAGGGGTCGGAAACACCATATATTTT	CASSETGVGNTIYF
TRBV19	TRBD2	TRBJ2-1	-	TGTGCCAGTAGTATAGCGGCACTCTCATTAGCGGGGGTGAGCGATGAGCAGTTCTTC	CASSIAALSLAGVSDEQFF
TRBV19	-	TRBJ1-6	-	TGTGCCAGTAGCCCGGGGGGCAATTCACCCCTCCACTTT	CASSPGGNSPLHF
TRBV10-3	TRBD2	TRBJ2-5	-	TGTGCCATCAGGTCCGGGGGGTCCCAAGAGACCCAGTACTTC	CAIRSGGSQETQYF
TRBV27	-	TRBJ2-3	-	TGTGCCAGCTCCGGACAGAGCACAGATACGCAGTATTTT	CASSGQSTDTQYF
TRBV6-5	-	TRBJ1-2	few	TGTGCCAGCACCGGAGGCGGCTACACCTTC	CASTGGGYTF
TRBV6-5	TRBD1	TRBJ1-1	-	TGTGCCAGCCGGGGACAGTGGCAATTAGAAGCTTTCTTT	CASRGQWQLEAFF
TRBV19	TRBD2	TRBJ2-5	once	TGTGCCAGTAGTGGGACTAGCGGGGGAGAGACCCAGTACTTC	CASSGTSGGETQYF
TRBV5-1	TRBD1	TRBJ1-2	-	TGCGCCAGCAGCTGGGACAGGGGGAACTATGGCTACACCTTC	CASSWDRGNYGYTF
TRBV7-2	TRBD2	TRBJ2-5	-	TGTGCCAGCAGCTTTGTTAGCGGGGACCAAGAGACCCAGTACTTC	CASSFVSGDQETQYF
TRBV28	-	TRBJ1-2	-	TGTGCCAGCAGTTTATTAGGGGGGGGTAAAGACTATGGCTACACCTTC	CASSLLGGGKDYGYTF
TRBV30	-	TRBJ1-2	-	TGTGCCTGGAGTTTTGCGGGGGCCAACTATGGCTACACCTTC	CAWSFAGANYGYTF
TRBV6-5	TRBD1	TRBJ2-2	-	TGTGCCAGCAGCTACCGGGACAGGGGACCCGGGGAGCTGTTTTTT	CASSYRDRGPGELFF
TRBV6-5	TRBD2	TRBJ2-3	-	TGTGCCAGCAAAGCGGGGGACACAGATACGCAGTATTTT	CASKAGDTDTQYF
TRBV7-6	TRBD1	TRBJ1-6	-	TGTGCCAGCAGCAGTGGACAGGGGATCACTTCACCCCTCCACTTT	CASSSGQGITSPLHF
TRBV7-2	TRBD1	TRBJ1-1	few	TGTGCCAGCAGCTTCCAGGACAGGGTCACTGAAGCTTTCTTT	CASSFQDRVTEAFF
TRBV3-1/TRBV3-2	-	TRBJ1-1	-	TGTGCCAGCAGCCAAATCCGGGGAAACACTGAAGCTTTCTTT	CASSQIRGNTEAFF
TRBV7-7	TRBD2	TRBJ2-7	-	TGTGCTAGCACCATTCAACTAGCGGGGGGGATCCGCTACGAGCAGTACTTC	CASTIQLAGGIRYEQYF
TRBV5-4	TRBD1	TRBJ1-1	-	TGTGCCAGCAGCTACCATACGACAGGGAGCACTGAAGCTTTCTTT	CASSYHTTGSTEAFF
TRBV2	TRBD2	TRBJ2-1	-	TGTGCCAGCAGTGAACTGGCGACTAGCGGGGTCTACAATGAGCAGTTCTTC	CASSELATSGVYNEQFF
TRBV7-3	TRBD2	TRBJ2-3	-	TGTGCCAGCAGCTTAGTTGGCGGGGGGGCCGCAGATACGCAGTATTTT	CASSLVGGGAADTQYF
TRBV6-1	-	TRBJ1-1	-	TGTGCCAGCAGAAATTCTCGGGAGGACACTGAAGCTTTCTTT	CASRNSREDTEAFF
TRBV4-1	-	TRBJ1-6	-	TGCGCCAGCAGCCAAGGTGGGGTTCGGGGACTTGGCTCACCCCTCCACTTT	CASSQGGVRGLGSPLHF